One and the same sample provided the 22 T cell receptor beta chains below, sequenced in a study of cytomegalovirus exposure and HLA in healthy donors. Both 60 Vbeta primers and 13 Jbeta primers went into the PCR. This table comes from immunoSEQ multiplex PCR, and its TCRdb copy is limited to in-frame clones, with some not included. Found here are under 150,000 clones, 73% of them singletons; the top ten hold 1.3%. The sequencing input was PBMCs. Source of these receptors: a woman in her forties in good health and CMV-seronegative.

This clone was seen more than once but under ten times. The chain links TRBV6-1 to TRBJ1-5, with D hard to call. Deletions cut 0 bases from V and 7 bases from J, with 7 bases between. The CDR3 extends over 13 amino acids. Per the germline V gene, CDR1 is MNHNS and CDR2 is SASEGT. CDR3 loop: CASSEAARQPQHF. The CDR3 DNA reads TGTGCCAGCAGTGAAGCGGCTCGACAGCCCCAGCATTTT.

This clone was seen once. The chain is built from TRBV4-2 and TRBJ1-2; tentatively, D is TRBD1 (5 bases). CDR3 length equals 15 residues. Trimming left V 1 base short and J 7 bases short, with 16 bases between. The germline V gene encodes CDR1 LGHNA and CDR2 YNFKEQ. The CDR3 is CASSQASDLRGGYTF. CDR3 bases: TGTGCCAGCAGCCAAGCGTCGGATTTAAGGGGTGGCTACACCTTC.

With regard to this clone: A read error may explain this, as a much larger clone is one base away. The chain employs TRBV7-9 and TRBJ2-3; D might be TRBD2 (6 bases). Germline V CDR1 and CDR2: SEHNR, FQNEAQ (reference sequence). The CDR3 covers 18 residues. The CDR3: CSSSGLHRPTLRTDTQYF. The DNA of the CDR3 is TGTTCCAGCAGCGGGTTACATAGGCCAACACTACGCACAGATACGCAGTATTTT.

The CDR3 coding sequence is TGTGCCAGCAGCTCGGGGAATTCTAACTATGGCTACACCTTC. This gives the protein CASSSGNSNYGYTF. The chain links TRBV9 to TRBJ1-2; D is ambiguous. This CDR3 contains 14 residues. Germline V gene sequence: CDR1 SGDLS, CDR2 YYNGEE. V was cut by 4 bases and J by 0 bases, with 10 bases left in between.

V and J are TRBV7-9 and TRBJ2-1; 9 bases align to TRBD2. Germline V gene data show CDR1 as SEHNR and CDR2 as FQNEAQ (reference sequence). The CDR3 extends over 17 amino acids. Losses at the gene ends were 5 bases for V and 1 base for J; bases not matched to a gene: 9. The DNA of the CDR3 is TGTGCCAGCAGCCCACGGGTTAGCGGGGGTTCCTACAATGAGCAGTTCTTC. Protein product: CASSPRVSGGSYNEQFF.

This chain links TRBV19 with TRBJ2-4; a possible D gene is TRBD2 (7 bases). The V gene lost 2 bases and the J gene lost 4 bases, with 15 bases spanning the gap. Germline V gives CDR1 LNHDA, CDR2 SQIVND (reference sequence). This CDR3 comprises 16 residues. The CDR3 region has the DNA TGTGCCAGTAGTATATTGGGAGGGGGGGGAAAAAACATTCAGTACTTC. Protein product: CASSILGGGGKNIQYF. Supplemented by reference TRBV19 and TRBJ2-4, the full variable domain reads DGGITQSPKYLFRKEGQNVTLSCEQNLNHDAMYWYRQDPGQGLRLIYYSQIVNDFQKGDIAEGYSVSREKKESFPLTVTSAQKNPTAFYLCASSILGGGGKNIQYFGAGTRLSVL.

J is TRBJ2-5 and V is TRBV4-3; 8 nucleotides line up with TRBD2. V was pared by 1 base and J by 2 bases, with 6 bases of the junction left unmatched. The germline V gene has CDR1 LGHNA and CDR2 YSLEER. The CDR3 consists of 16 residues. The DNA of the CDR3 is TGCGCCAGCAGCCAAGGCCTAGCGGGTATACAAGAGACCCAGTACTTC. It specifies CASSQGLAGIQETQYF.

The rearrangement joins TRBV28 to TRBJ1-2; 9 nucleotides agree with TRBD1. This CDR3 spans 13 amino acids. V gave up 4 bases and J gave up 7 bases; unmatched junction bases: 4. Germline CDR1 MDHEN, CDR2 SYDVKM. The CDR3 DNA reads TGTGCCAGCAGTTCGGGACAGGGATTTGGCTACACCTTC. Amino acids: CASSSGQGFGYTF.

Of note for this clone: Other DNA sequences from this sample encode an identical CDR3 as well. The rearrangement uses TRBV5-1 and TRBJ1-1; D gene ambiguous. The germline gives CDR1 SGHRS, CDR2 YFSETQ. The V and J ends lost 0 bases and 0 bases respectively, with 6 bases between them. The CDR3 loop spans 14 amino acids. The DNA for the CDR3 is TGCGCCAGCAGCTTGGGAGAAGTGAACACTGAAGCTTTCTTT. Protein sequence: CASSLGEVNTEAFF.

This sequence joins TRBV5-1 and TRBJ2-5; D possibly corresponds to TRBD1 (5 bases). V lost 1 base and J 2 bases, leaving 9 bases between the germline ends. The CDR3 runs 14 residues. Germline V CDR1 and CDR2: SGHRS, YFSETQ. CDR3 residues: CASSLRQLQETQYF. In nucleotides, the CDR3 is TGCGCCAGCAGCTTGAGACAGCTTCAAGAGACCCAGTACTTC. Full variable domain (outside the CDR3, taken from reference TRBV5-1 and TRBJ2-5): KAGVTQTPRYLIKTRGQQVTLSCSPISGHRSVSWYQQTPGQGLQFLFEYFSETQRNKGNFPGRFSGRQFSNSRSEMNVSTLELGDSALYLCASSLRQLQETQYFGPGTRLLVL.

This clone was seen only once. The chain is built from TRBV28 and TRBJ1-6; no firm D call. Germline assignment: CDR1 MDHEN and CDR2 SYDVKM. The germline V and J ends were trimmed by 7 bases and 10 bases, with 17 bases remaining between them. The CDR3 covers 14 residues. The CDR3 reads CASNRRATRSPLHF. The CDR3 DNA reads TGTGCCAGCAATAGGCGGGCCACGAGGTCACCCCTCCACTTT.

CDR3 in DNA: TGTGCCAGCAAATTTCGGTGGGAGGCGTACGAGCAGTACTTC. Translation: CASKFRWEAYEQYF. The chain recombines TRBV6-5 with TRBJ2-7, with D possibly TRBD2 on 6 matching bases. Germline CDR1 is MNHEY and CDR2 is SVGAGI. The CDR3 loop spans 14 amino acids. The V gene lost 7 bases and the J gene lost 4 bases, with 17 bases spanning the gap.

As regards this clone: An end of the junction differs from the germline gene, which may be a read error. This rearrangement joins TRBV7-9 to TRBJ2-7; 7 bases fit TRBD1. The germline V gene encodes CDR1 SEHNR and CDR2 FQNEAQ (reference sequence). The CDR3 consists of 16 residues. This CDR3 is CSSSPPGQKSSYEQYF. The CDR3 DNA follows: TGTTCCAGCAGCCCGCCGGGACAGAAGTCCTCCTACGAGCAGTACTTC.

This clone was seen a single time. CDR3: CASSQEIVMLAGGQETQYF. CDR3 DNA: TGTGCCAGCAGCCAAGAAATCGTCATGCTAGCGGGGGGGCAAGAGACCCAGTACTTC. This chain joins TRBV14 and TRBJ2-5, with TRBD2 identical over 12 bases. CDR1 is SGHDN and CDR2 is FVKESK in the germline V gene. The junction had 10 bases not matched to a gene; V was cut back by 0 bases and J by 2 bases. CDR3 length: 19 residues.

This sequence joins TRBV7-2 and TRBJ1-1; D possibly corresponds to TRBD1 (6 bases). Looked up from germline, CDR1 is SGHTA and CDR2 is FQGNSA. V lost 5 bases and J lost 4, with 17 bases in between. The CDR3 is 15 residues long. The CDR3 DNA reads as TGTGCCAGCAGCCGGTACCAGGGGTTCGGCACTGAAGCTTTCTTT. It encodes CASSRYQGFGTEAFF.

Only a few counts were recorded for this clone. The chain joins TRBV5-1 to TRBJ1-6; possibly TRBD1 for D (5 bases). V gave up 5 bases and J gave up 8 bases, with 14 bases separating them. CDR3 length: 14 residues. CDR1 is SGHRS, CDR2 YFSETQ, per germline. The CDR3 loop is CASSLGTGYSPLHF. The CDR3 DNA reads as TGCGCCAGCAGTCTCGGAACAGGCTATTCACCCCTCCACTTT.

The gene calls are TRBV10-3 and TRBJ2-5; TRBD2 agrees at 8 bases. Trimming took 6 bases from V and 4 from J; bases not matched to a gene: 7. The CDR3 consists of 14 residues. CDR1 is ENHRY, CDR2 SYGVKD, per germline. The CDR3 DNA is TGTGCCATCAGGGACGGGGGGGCAGGAGAGACCCAGTACTTC. Encoded protein: CAIRDGGAGETQYF.

The chain combines TRBV25-1 with TRBJ1-2; 7 bases align to TRBD1. The CDR3 has 15 residues. Germline assignment: CDR1 MGHDK and CDR2 SYGVNS. V lost 8 bases to trimming and J lost 0 bases; unmatched junction nucleotides: 9. The chain's CDR3 is CASQDRAWTNYGYTF. The DNA of the CDR3 is TGTGCCAGCCAAGACAGGGCCTGGACTAACTATGGCTACACCTTC.

The chain is built from TRBV13 and TRBJ2-1; 12 bases fit TRBD2. This CDR3 region has 16 residues. With V trimmed by 5 bases and J by 8 bases, 10 bases remained unmatched. Looked up from germline, CDR1 is PRHDT and CDR2 is FYEKMQ (reference sequence). CDR3 region: CASSPRLAGAVDEQFF. DNA of the CDR3: TGTGCCAGCAGCCCTAGACTAGCGGGGGCTGTAGATGAGCAGTTCTTC.

The rearrangement uses TRBV6-1 and TRBJ1-2; TRBD1 agrees at 8 bases. The CDR3 covers 15 residues. V trimming: 6 bases; J trimming: 4 bases; junction bases outside the gene matches: 10. Germline values: CDR1 MNHNS, CDR2 SASEGT. CDR3 DNA sequence: TGTGCCAGCAGGCTCGGACAGGGAAGTGTCTATGGCTACACCTTC. Amino acid sequence: CASRLGQGSVYGYTF.

This chain joins TRBV6-1 and TRBJ1-2; 7 bases match TRBD1. CDR3 length: 17 residues. V was clipped by 1 base and J by 8 bases; unmatched bases: 16. The germline V gene has CDR1 MNHNS and CDR2 SASEGT. For the CDR3, the DNA is TGTGCCAGCAGTGAAGATTGGACCCGGGACAGTTTCAACGGCTACACCTTC. It yields the protein CASSEDWTRDSFNGYTF.

There are a few counts of this clone. The rearrangement links TRBV2 to TRBJ1-1; D might be TRBD1 (5 bases). The CDR3 has 14 residues. Trimming stripped 7 bases from V and 0 bases from J, with 12 bases between. Germline assignment: CDR1 SNHLY and CDR2 FYNNEI. Here the CDR3 DNA reads TGTGCCAGCACTAAGACAGACTTGAACACTGAAGCTTTCTTT. It codes for CASTKTDLNTEAFF.